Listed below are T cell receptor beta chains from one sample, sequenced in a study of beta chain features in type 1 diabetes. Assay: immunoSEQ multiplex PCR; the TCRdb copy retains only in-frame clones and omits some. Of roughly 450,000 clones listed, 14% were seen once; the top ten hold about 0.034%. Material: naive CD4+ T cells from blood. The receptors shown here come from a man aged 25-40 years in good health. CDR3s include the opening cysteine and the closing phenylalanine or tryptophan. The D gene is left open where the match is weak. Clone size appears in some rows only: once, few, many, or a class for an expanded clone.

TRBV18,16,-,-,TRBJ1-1,CASSPPVGGGNTEAFF,TGTGCCAGCTCACCACCGGTTGGGGGCGGGAACACTGAAGCTTTCTTT
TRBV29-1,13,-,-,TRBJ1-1,CSAKTATNTEAFF,TGCAGCGCTAAAACAGCAACTAACACTGAAGCTTTCTTT
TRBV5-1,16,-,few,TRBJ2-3,CASSPDPLRPPDTQYF,TGCGCCAGCAGCCCGGACCCGCTTCGGCCTCCAGATACGCAGTATTTT
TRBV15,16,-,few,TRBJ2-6,CATSRGLGSGANVLTF,TGTGCCACCAGCAGGGGGTTGGGTTCTGGGGCCAACGTCCTGACTTTC
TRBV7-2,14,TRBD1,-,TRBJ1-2,CASNGRQGASGYTF,TGTGCCAGCAATGGCAGACAGGGGGCCAGTGGCTACACCTTC
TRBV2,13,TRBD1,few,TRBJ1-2,CASSTDRDSGYTF,TGTGCCAGCAGTACCGACAGGGATAGTGGCTACACCTTC
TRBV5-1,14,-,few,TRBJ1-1,CASSLGKMNTEAFF,TGCGCCAGCAGTTTAGGGAAAATGAACACTGAAGCTTTCTTT
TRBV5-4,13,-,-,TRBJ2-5,CASSAVAEETQYF,TGTGCCAGCAGCGCAGTAGCGGAAGAGACCCAGTACTTC
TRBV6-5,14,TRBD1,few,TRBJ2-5,CASSDRGRVEAQYF,TGTGCCAGCAGTGACAGGGGGCGTGTTGAGGCCCAGTACTTC
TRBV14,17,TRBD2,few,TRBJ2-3,CASSQVLGRGDTDTQYF,TGTGCCAGCAGCCAAGTCCTCGGGCGGGGGGACACAGATACGCAGTATTTT
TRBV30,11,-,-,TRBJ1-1,CAWSARSEAFF,TGTGCCTGGAGTGCCCGGTCTGAAGCTTTCTTT
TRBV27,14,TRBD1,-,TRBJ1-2,CASSSGQGRYGYTF,TGTGCCAGCAGTTCAGGACAGGGGCGATATGGCTACACCTTC
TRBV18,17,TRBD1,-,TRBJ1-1,CASSPLQTGGYSTEAFF,TGTGCCAGCTCACCACTCCAGACAGGGGGCTACAGCACTGAAGCTTTCTTT
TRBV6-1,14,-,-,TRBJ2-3,CASSELGGADTQYF,TGTGCCAGCAGCGAACTCGGAGGCGCTGATACGCAGTATTTT
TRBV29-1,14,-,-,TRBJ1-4,CSVQFAGGNEKLFF,TGCAGCGTACAATTTGCTGGGGGAAATGAAAAACTGTTTTTT
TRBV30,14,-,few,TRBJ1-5,CAWRFSGAGQPQHF,TGTGCCTGGAGATTTTCCGGGGCAGGTCAGCCCCAGCATTTT
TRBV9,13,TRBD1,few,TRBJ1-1,CASSGTGKAEAFF,TGTGCCAGCAGCGGGACAGGGAAGGCTGAAGCTTTCTTT
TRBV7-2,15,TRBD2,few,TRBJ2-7,CASSEGLAGAYEQYF,TGTGCCAGCAGTGAAGGGCTAGCGGGGGCCTACGAGCAGTACTTC
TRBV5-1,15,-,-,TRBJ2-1,CASSTTASPYNEQFF,TGCGCCAGCAGCACGACGGCTTCCCCCTACAATGAGCAGTTCTTC
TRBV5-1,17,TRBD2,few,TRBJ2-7,CASSLVAGTYLAYEQYF,TGCGCCAGCAGCTTGGTAGCGGGGACTTACCTGGCGTACGAGCAGTACTTC
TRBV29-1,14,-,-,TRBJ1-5,CSVTFQIDNQPQHF,TGCAGCGTGACATTTCAAATTGACAATCAGCCCCAGCATTTT
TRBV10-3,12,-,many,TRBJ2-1,CAISEVAYEQFF,TGTGCCATCAGTGAGGTTGCTTATGAGCAGTTCTTC
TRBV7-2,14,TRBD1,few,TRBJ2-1,CASSSGTVWNEQFF,TGTGCCAGCAGCTCCGGGACAGTATGGAATGAGCAGTTCTTC
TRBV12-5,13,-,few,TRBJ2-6,CASGLSGANVLTF,TGTGCTAGTGGCCTTTCTGGGGCCAACGTCCTGACTTTC
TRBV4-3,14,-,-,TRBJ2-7,CASSQDPGPYEQYF,TGCGCCAGCAGCCAAGACCCGGGTCCCTACGAGCAGTACTTC
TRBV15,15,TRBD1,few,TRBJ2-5,CATSRPQGAWETQYF,TGTGCCACCAGCAGACCACAGGGGGCGTGGGAGACCCAGTACTTC
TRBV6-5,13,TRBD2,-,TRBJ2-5,CASSPREAETQYF,TGTGCCAGCAGCCCCCGGGAGGCAGAGACCCAGTACTTC
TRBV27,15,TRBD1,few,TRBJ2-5,CASSSDRGRRETQYF,TGTGCCAGCAGTTCAGACAGGGGGCGCAGGGAGACCCAGTACTTC
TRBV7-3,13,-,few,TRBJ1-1,CASREHPNTEAFF,TGTGCCAGCAGAGAACACCCGAACACTGAAGCTTTCTTT
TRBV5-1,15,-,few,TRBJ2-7,CASSSNTGISYEQYF,TGCGCCAGCAGTTCGAATACAGGGATCTCCTACGAGCAGTACTTC
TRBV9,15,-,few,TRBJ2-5,CASSVDPQGQETQYF,TGTGCCAGCAGCGTAGACCCTCAGGGCCAAGAGACCCAGTACTTC
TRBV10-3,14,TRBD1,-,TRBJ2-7,CAISLGTDAYEQYF,TGTGCCATCAGCCTCGGGACAGACGCCTACGAGCAGTACTTC
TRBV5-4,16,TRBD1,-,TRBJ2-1,CASSLRIDRGLIGQFF,TGTGCCAGCAGCTTGAGGATTGACAGGGGGCTGATAGGGCAGTTCTTC